This is a list of T cell receptor beta chains from one sample in a study of shared clonotypes between healthy human individuals. Method: immunoSEQ multiplex PCR; TCRdb's copy keeps in-frame clones and lacks some. The sample records 760,000 or so clones, about 96% being singletons. The sequenced sample consisted of naive CD8+ T cells sorted from blood. Every receptor here comes from a man in his thirties or forties in good health. Each CDR3 is given with its conserved first and last residue. Fields, in order: clone size, J gene, D gene, V gene, CDR3 protein, CDR3 DNA. A D gene is named only where the DNA matches it firmly. The size of a clone is reported for some rows only, either as once, few or many, or as a class for expanded clones.

NA	TRBJ2-7	NA	TRBV11-2	CASSLASGRYEQYF	TGTGCCAGCAGCTTAGCGTCAGGGCGCTACGAGCAGTACTTC
NA	TRBJ2-1	TRBD2	TRBV27	CASRVGTTPSSYNEQFF	TGTGCCAGCAGGGTGGGGACTACGCCGAGCTCCTACAATGAGCAGTTCTTC
NA	TRBJ1-1	TRBD1	TRBV29-1	CSVGQGGSEAFF	TGCAGCGTTGGGCAGGGGGGTTCTGAAGCTTTCTTT
NA	TRBJ2-3	TRBD2	TRBV28	CASSPRTSGSGTDTQYF	TGTGCCAGCAGTCCCCGGACTAGCGGGAGTGGCACAGATACGCAGTATTTT
NA	TRBJ1-1	TRBD1	TRBV2	CANETGTSNTEAFF	TGTGCCAACGAGACAGGGACCTCGAACACTGAAGCTTTCTTT
NA	TRBJ2-3	NA	TRBV27	CASSPSQRGDTQYF	TGTGCCAGCAGTCCGTCTCAAAGGGGGGATACGCAGTATTTT
NA	TRBJ2-7	NA	TRBV28	CASSFSRGTYEQYF	TGTGCCAGCAGTTTCTCTCGCGGCACCTACGAGCAGTACTTC
once	TRBJ2-7	NA	TRBV5-1	CASSLDAAYEQYF	TGCGCCAGCAGCTTGGATGCGGCCTACGAGCAGTACTTC
NA	TRBJ1-2	NA	TRBV4-1	CASSQERQGLYGYTF	TGCGCCAGCAGCCAAGAACGCCAGGGTTTGTATGGCTACACCTTC
once	TRBJ2-7	NA	TRBV23-1	CASKSIFKRGHSLSGYEQYF	TGCGCCAGCAAATCCATTTTTAAGAGGGGACACAGCCTCAGCGGATACGAGCAGTACTTC
NA	TRBJ2-7	TRBD1	TRBV6-1	CASSEGQLSSYEQYF	TGTGCCAGCAGTGAGGGACAGCTAAGCTCCTACGAGCAGTACTTC
NA	TRBJ2-1	NA	TRBV6-5	CASSSQGTSYNEQFF	TGTGCCAGCAGTTCCCAGGGTACCTCCTACAATGAGCAGTTCTTC
NA	TRBJ2-2	NA	TRBV7-9	CASSLGGTFSWDTGELFF	TGTGCCAGCAGCTTAGGGGGGACATTTTCTTGGGACACCGGGGAGCTGTTTTTT
NA	TRBJ2-7	TRBD1	TRBV27	CASSPFPGQGKDEQYF	TGTGCCAGCAGTCCTTTCCCGGGACAGGGAAAGGACGAGCAGTACTTC
NA	TRBJ1-1	NA	TRBV7-9	CASSPRTSNTEAFF	TGTGCCAGCAGCCCCAGGACCTCGAACACTGAAGCTTTCTTT
NA	TRBJ2-5	NA	TRBV4-1	CASSQVLGRIETQYF	TGCGCCAGCAGCCAAGTACTAGGGAGGATAGAGACCCAGTACTTC
NA	TRBJ2-5	TRBD2	TRBV7-9	CASTLLAGGRETQYF	TGTGCCAGCACCTTACTAGCGGGAGGGAGAGAGACCCAGTACTTC
NA	TRBJ2-7	TRBD1	TRBV5-4	CASSSGQGGAYEQYF	TGTGCCAGCAGCTCAGGACAGGGGGGGGCCTACGAGCAGTACTTC
NA	TRBJ2-1	TRBD2	TRBV27	CASSLAGVYNEQFF	TGTGCCAGCAGCCTAGCGGGGGTCTACAATGAGCAGTTCTTC
NA	TRBJ2-4	NA	TRBV7-9	CASSIPGNIQYF	TGTGCCAGCAGTATACCAGGGAACATTCAGTACTTC
NA	TRBJ2-7	TRBD2	TRBV7-2	CASSFGTSGYEQYF	TGTGCCAGCAGCTTCGGGACTAGCGGCTACGAGCAGTACTTC
NA	TRBJ1-5	NA	TRBV7-9	CASSSDSQESQPQHF	TGTGCCAGCAGCTCAGACTCTCAGGAAAGTCAGCCCCAGCATTTT
NA	TRBJ1-2	NA	TRBV5-4	CASSLGTDNYGYTF	TGTGCCAGCAGCTTGGGGACAGACAACTATGGCTACACCTTC
NA	TRBJ2-7	NA	TRBV5-1	CASEGTAGYEQYF	TGCGCCAGCGAAGGTACAGCTGGCTACGAGCAGTACTTC
NA	TRBJ2-1	TRBD1	TRBV7-6	CASSQDPGGYNEQFF	TGTGCCAGCAGCCAGGACCCAGGGGGCTACAATGAGCAGTTCTTC
NA	TRBJ2-5	TRBD1	TRBV11-2	CASSLRTGGSRQETQYF	TGTGCCAGCAGCTTAAGGACAGGAGGATCCCGCCAAGAGACCCAGTACTTC
NA	TRBJ2-3	NA	TRBV5-4	CASSGGAFPDTQYF	TGTGCCAGCAGCGGTGGGGCTTTCCCAGATACGCAGTATTTT
NA	TRBJ2-7	TRBD2	TRBV10-2	CASTGEGFYEQYF	TGCGCCAGCACGGGGGAGGGATTCTACGAGCAGTACTTC
NA	TRBJ2-3	NA	TRBV9	CASSVAGDTQYF	TGTGCCAGCAGCGTAGCTGGGGATACGCAGTATTTT
NA	TRBJ2-7	NA	TRBV5-6	CASSLGGNSYEQYF	TGTGCCAGCAGCTTGGGTGGGAACTCGTACGAGCAGTACTTC
NA	TRBJ1-1	NA	TRBV28	CASSLVFAGGNTEAFF	TGTGCCAGCAGTTTAGTTTTCGCAGGCGGGAACACTGAAGCTTTCTTT
once	TRBJ1-1	NA	TRBV4-1	CASSQGGPGALNTEAFF	TGCGCCAGCAGCCAAGGAGGCCCCGGGGCCCTAAACACTGAAGCTTTCTTT
NA	TRBJ2-2	NA	TRBV5-1	CASSWGLGELFF	TGCGCCAGCAGCTGGGGTCTCGGGGAGCTGTTTTTT
NA	TRBJ2-3	NA	TRBV9	CASSVEGSYTQYF	TGTGCCAGCAGCGTAGAAGGGTCATATACGCAGTATTTT
once	TRBJ2-7	TRBD2	TRBV23-1	CASSLAGGEQYF	TGCGCCAGCAGTCTAGCGGGAGGCGAGCAGTACTTC
NA	TRBJ2-7	TRBD1	TRBV29-1	CSVEEMTGLTYEQYF	TGCAGCGTTGAAGAGATGACAGGGCTCACCTACGAGCAGTACTTC
NA	TRBJ1-2	NA	TRBV7-9	CASGVRADENFYGYTF	TGTGCCAGCGGTGTTAGGGCAGATGAAAATTTTTATGGCTACACCTTC
few	TRBJ2-3	NA	TRBV14	CASSQDLPDTQYF	TGTGCCAGCAGCCAAGATCTTCCAGATACGCAGTATTTT
NA	TRBJ2-7	TRBD1	TRBV10-1	CASSAGTGGYEQYF	TGCGCCAGCAGCGCCGGGACAGGGGGATACGAGCAGTACTTC
NA	TRBJ2-7	TRBD1	TRBV5-6	CASSAYQGDYEQYF	TGTGCCAGCAGCGCATACCAGGGGGACTACGAGCAGTACTTC
NA	TRBJ2-3	NA	TRBV12-5	CASGSFGRNFSSTDTQYF	TGTGCTAGTGGTTCCTTCGGAAGGAATTTTTCTAGCACAGATACGCAGTATTTT
NA	TRBJ2-7	NA	TRBV11-2	CASSLGGAETYEQYF	TGTGCCAGCAGCTTAGGGGGGGCGGAGACCTACGAGCAGTACTTC
few	TRBJ2-3	NA	TRBV14	CASSLYGADTQYF	TGTGCCAGCAGTCTTTACGGGGCTGATACGCAGTATTTT
NA	TRBJ2-6	TRBD1	TRBV9	CASSVEGGTGAGSGANVLTF	TGTGCCAGCAGCGTAGAGGGAGGGACAGGGGCGGGCTCTGGGGCCAACGTCCTGACTTTC
NA	TRBJ1-2	NA	TRBV5-1	CASSLTVTGPGYGYTF	TGCGCCAGCAGCTTAACAGTCACGGGGCCGGGCTATGGCTACACCTTC
NA	TRBJ2-7	NA	TRBV10-3	CAIREGPEQYF	TGTGCCATCAGGGAGGGACCCGAGCAGTACTTC
NA	TRBJ1-1	NA	TRBV19	CASSAAGDTEAFF	TGTGCCAGTAGTGCCGCGGGGGACACTGAAGCTTTCTTT
NA	TRBJ1-2	TRBD1	TRBV6-5	CASSYGTDGYTF	TGTGCCAGCAGTTACGGGACAGATGGCTACACCTTC
NA	TRBJ2-7	NA	TRBV28	CASSLMRIPYEQYF	TGTGCCAGCAGTTTAATGAGAATCCCTTACGAGCAGTACTTC
NA	TRBJ1-1	NA	TRBV11-2	CASSQGVAGLMNTEAFF	TGTGCCAGCAGCCAAGGGGTGGCAGGCCTCATGAACACTGAAGCTTTCTTT
NA	TRBJ2-1	NA	TRBV14	CASSPLFGAEQFF	TGTGCCAGCAGCCCACTTTTTGGGGCTGAGCAGTTCTTC
NA	TRBJ1-2	TRBD1	TRBV4-3	CASSQDGDRNYGYTF	TGCGCCAGCAGCCAAGATGGGGACAGGAACTATGGCTACACCTTC
NA	TRBJ2-5	NA	TRBV7-8	CASSSRQVQETQYF	TGTGCCAGCAGCTCCCGACAGGTCCAAGAGACCCAGTACTTC